What follows are 30 T cell receptor beta chains derived from one specimen sequenced in a study of OX40 agonist ivuxolimab in advanced cancers. Clones were sequenced by immunoSEQ multiplex PCR, and TCRdb holds only the in-frame ones, with some missing. The sample gives some 61,000 clones, roughly 73% of which show up once; 1.6% is in the top ten. The material sequenced was CD4+ or CD8+ T cells sorted from blood, taken in a trial of the OX40 agonist ivuxolimab. These receptors were taken from an adult with an advanced solid tumor such as melanoma, head and neck, liver or kidney cancer.

About this clone: One junction end disagrees with the germline gene, perhaps due to a read error. This chain uses TRBV5-1 with TRBJ2-1, with 8 bases lining up with TRBD1. The CDR3 spans 15 residues. From germline, CDR1 is SGHRS and CDR2 YFSETQ. In DNA, the CDR3 is TGCGCCAGCAGCTCGGCAGGGGGCTCCCACAATGAGCAGTTCTTC. Amino acid sequence: CASSSAGGSHNEQFF. The full variable domain, with the rest looked up from reference TRBV5-1 and TRBJ2-1, is KAGVTQTPRYLIKTRGQQVTLSCSPISGHRSVSWYQQTPGQGLQFLFEYFSETQRNKGNFPGRFSGRQFSNSRSEMNVSTLELGDSALYLCASSSAGGSHNEQFFGPGTRLTVL.

The genes are TRBV19 and TRBJ1-1; tentatively, D is TRBD1 (5 bases). The CDR3 runs 15 residues. The V and J ends lost 4 bases and 1 base respectively, with 13 bases between them. The germline V gene has CDR1 LNHDA and CDR2 SQIVND (reference sequence). The CDR3 spells CASSTLPGQNTEAFF. The CDR3 DNA follows: TGTGCCAGTAGTACCCTGCCCGGACAGAACACTGAAGCTTTCTTT.

Regarding this clone: Other DNA sequences in this sample translate to the same CDR3. The CDR3 loop is CASSLIGQGAYEQYF. CDR3 nucleotides: TGTGCCAGCAGCTTAATCGGACAGGGGGCTTACGAGCAGTACTTC. V usage is TRBV7-2 and J usage is TRBJ2-7; 11 positions agree with TRBD1. CDR1 is SGHTA and CDR2 is FQGNSA in the germline V gene. The trim removed 2 bases at V and 4 bases at J, leaving 4 bases unmatched. There are 15 residues in the CDR3.

The chain joins TRBV30 to TRBJ1-6; 10 bases line up with TRBD1. Germline CDR1 GTSNPN, CDR2 SVGIG (reference sequence). Germline trimming cut 2 bases from V and 9 bases from J; bases unmatched to any gene: 4. This CDR3 has 14 amino acids. CDR3: CAWSRDRGLSPLHF. In DNA, the CDR3 is TGTGCCTGGAGTAGGGACAGGGGACTTTCACCCCTCCACTTT.

J is TRBJ1-3 and V is TRBV5-1; D possibly corresponds to TRBD1 (5 bases). V was shortened by 1 base and J by 1 base, with 9 bases between the two germline ends. The length of the CDR3 is 15 residues. Germline CDR1 and CDR2: SGHRS and YFSETQ. The CDR3 reads CASSLFRASGNTIYF. The CDR3 nucleotides are TGCGCCAGCAGCTTGTTCAGGGCATCTGGAAACACCATATATTTT. The complete variable domain, with remaining parts taken from reference TRBV5-1 and TRBJ1-3, reads KAGVTQTPRYLIKTRGQQVTLSCSPISGHRSVSWYQQTPGQGLQFLFEYFSETQRNKGNFPGRFSGRQFSNSRSEMNVSTLELGDSALYLCASSLFRASGNTIYFGEGSWLTVV.

The rearrangement uses TRBV6-1 and TRBJ2-7; D might be TRBD1 or TRBD2, each matching 6 bases. The CDR3 sequence is 14 residues long. Germline CDR1 and CDR2: MNHNS and SASEGT. V was clipped by 7 bases and J by 2 bases, with 15 bases between them. The CDR3 DNA reads TGTGCCAGCACCGGAGGGGGGACCACCTACGAGCAGTACTTC. Its translation: CASTGGGTTYEQYF.

This rearrangement joins TRBV30 to TRBJ2-5, with TRBD2 as a possible D gene (6 bases). The germline V gene has CDR1 GTSNPN and CDR2 SVGIG (reference sequence). The CDR3 extends over 12 amino acids. Trimming took off 7 bases at V and 5 bases at J, with 14 bases between the two ends. The CDR3 region is CAYGSAGETQYF. CDR3 DNA sequence: TGTGCCTACGGGAGTGCGGGGGAGACCCAGTACTTC.

The rearrangement links TRBV19 to TRBJ2-1, with D possibly being TRBD1 (6 bases). The CDR3 is 18 residues long. Germline V gene sequence: CDR1 LNHDA, CDR2 SQIVND (reference sequence). V was shortened by 10 bases and J by 0 bases, with 25 bases between the two germline ends. The DNA of the CDR3 is TGTGCCACTAAGGTGACAGGAGGACATCTAAGCTCCTACAATGAGCAGTTCTTC. Its translation: CATKVTGGHLSSYNEQFF.

The chain joins TRBV10-2 to TRBJ2-1; 7 bases line up with TRBD1. Germline V CDR1 and CDR2: WSHSY, SAAADI. The CDR3 spans 15 residues. V dropped 3 bases and J dropped 0; count of bases not matched to a gene: 2. CDR3 loop: CASSDRGSSYNEQFF. CDR3 nucleotides: TGCGCCAGCAGTGACAGGGGGAGCTCCTACAATGAGCAGTTCTTC.

This clone was recorded only once. This chain uses TRBV7-8 with TRBJ1-1, with unresolved D. V lost 4 bases and J 0 bases, leaving 15 bases between the germline ends. The V gene's germline CDR1 is SGHVS and CDR2 FQNEAQ. CDR3 length: 16 amino acids. DNA for the CDR3: TGTGCCAGCAGCTCACTTGTGATGGGGATGAACACTGAAGCTTTCTTT. Translation gives CASSSLVMGMNTEAFF.

The V and J genes are TRBV6-6 and TRBJ1-5; 8 nucleotides align to TRBD1. V trimming: 6 bases; J trimming: 2 bases; junction bases outside the gene matches: 3. The length of the CDR3 is 14 residues. Germline CDR1 and CDR2: MNHNY and SVGAGI (reference sequence). The CDR3 DNA sequence: TGTGCCAGCAGCCAGACAGGGGGCAATCAGCCCCAGCATTTT. Translation: CASSQTGGNQPQHF.

The DNA of the CDR3 is TGTGCCAGCAGCTTAGCCGGACAAGTCCAAGAGACCCAGTACTTC. This gives the protein CASSLAGQVQETQYF. The rearrangement links TRBV11-2 to TRBJ2-5; possibly TRBD1 for D (5 bases). The CDR3 sequence is 15 residues long. V was cut by 1 base and J by 1 base, with 10 bases left in between. Germline values: CDR1 SGHAT, CDR2 FQNNGV.

The genes are TRBV10-3 and TRBJ2-3, with TRBD2 matching 12 bases. Trimming removed 5 bases from V and 6 bases from J; junction bases left unmatched: 6. The CDR3 totals 15 residues. Germline CDR1 and CDR2: ENHRY and SYGVKD. CDR3 nucleotides: TGTGCCATCAGTACTAGCGGGGGGAGAGAGGATACGCAGTATTTT. This gives the protein CAISTSGGREDTQYF.

The chain links TRBV6-5 to TRBJ2-5, with D perhaps TRBD2 (5 bases). The CDR3 consists of 13 residues. With 10 bases removed from V and 6 bases from J, the gap between germline ends came to 18 bases. Germline V gene lookup returns CDR1 MNHEY and CDR2 SVGAGI. CDR3 amino acids: CATHRSGLKTQYF. DNA of the CDR3: TGTGCCACCCACCGGTCGGGATTGAAGACCCAGTACTTC.

The chain links TRBV2 to TRBJ1-1, with D possibly being TRBD1 (6 bases). V was shortened by 6 bases and J by 3 bases, with 20 bases between the two germline ends. This CDR3 comprises 16 residues. CDR1 SNHLY and CDR2 FYNNEI come from the germline V gene. The CDR3 spells CASSVGSTGGYTEAFF. In nucleotides, the CDR3 is TGTGCCAGCAGCGTGGGCAGCACGGGGGGCTACACTGAAGCTTTCTTT.

The chain uses TRBV29-1 and TRBJ1-1; the match to TRBD1 covers 10 bases. The germline gives CDR1 SQVTM, CDR2 ANQGSEA. Germline trimming cut 7 bases from V and 3 bases from J; bases unmatched to any gene: 8. The CDR3 length is 14 residues. CDR3 residues: CSASQDRGDTEAFF. The CDR3 DNA follows: TGCAGCGCGTCCCAGGACAGGGGGGACACTGAAGCTTTCTTT.

The V call is TRBV15, the J call TRBJ1-5; TRBD1 agrees at 9 bases. The trim removed 2 bases at V and 3 bases at J, leaving 5 bases unmatched. Germline CDR1 reads LNHNV; CDR2 reads YYDKDF (reference sequence). The CDR3 is made up of 16 amino acids. The CDR3 bases are TGTGCCACCAGCAGACCGGGACAGGGCACCAATCAGCCCCAGCATTTT. It codes for CATSRPGQGTNQPQHF.

This clone came up once. The chain uses TRBV10-3 and TRBJ2-1; TRBD1 aligns across 8 bases. The CDR3 is 15 residues long. Germline-derived CDR1 and CDR2 are ENHRY and SYGVKD. After removal of 5 bases from V and 5 bases from J, the junction contained 8 bases not matched to a gene. The DNA for the CDR3 is TGTGCCATCAGTTACGGACAGGGTAGGGACAATGAGCAGTTCTTC. It encodes CAISYGQGRDNEQFF.

The chain is built from TRBV28 and TRBJ2-7; TRBD2 aligns across 7 bases. CDR3 length: 16 amino acids. CDR1 and CDR2 from the germline V gene are MDHEN and SYDVKM. V gave up 3 bases and J gave up 3 bases; unmatched junction bases: 11. In DNA form, the CDR3 reads TGTGCCAGCAGTTTCCGCGGGTTCGGGAGGTTCTACGAGCAGTACTTC. Protein sequence: CASSFRGFGRFYEQYF. The full variable domain, completed using reference TRBV28 and TRBJ2-7, is DVKVTQSSRYLVKRTGEKVFLECVQDMDHENMFWYRQDPGLGLRLIYFSYDVKMKEKGDIPEGYSVSREKKERFSLILESASTNQTSMYLCASSFRGFGRFYEQYFGPGTRLTVT.

The sample holds a few counts of this clone. The rearrangement joins TRBV6-6 to TRBJ1-3; no definite D call. The CDR3 contains 14 residues. Germline CDR1 reads MNHNY; CDR2 reads SVGAGI (reference sequence). Between the trimmed V and J ends, which lost 6 bases and 4 bases, there was a span of 13 bases. The CDR3 here is CASRDPGSGNTIYF. The CDR3 DNA follows: TGTGCCAGCAGAGACCCGGGTTCGGGAAACACCATATATTTT.

This clone appeared a single time. The V gene is TRBV4-2, the J gene TRBJ2-7, with 10 positions matching TRBD2. Germline CDR1 reads LGHNA; CDR2 reads YNFKEQ. The V gene end was trimmed by 2 bases and the J gene end by 5 bases; junction bases not matched to a gene: 12. This CDR3 contains 17 residues. Here the CDR3 reads CASSQPLDASGGHEQYF. The CDR3 DNA sequence: TGTGCCAGCAGCCAACCTCTGGATGCTAGCGGGGGCCACGAGCAGTACTTC.

The chain employs TRBV28 and TRBJ2-7; 8 bases map to TRBD1. This CDR3 is built from 12 residues. Germline V gene data show CDR1 as MDHEN and CDR2 as SYDVKM. The J segment lost 5 bases and the V segment lost 7 bases, leaving 4 bases of the junction unmatched. CDR3 nucleotides: TGTGCCAGCACTGGACAGGGCCACGAGCAGTACTTC. Translating it yields CASTGQGHEQYF.

This chain uses TRBV20-1 with TRBJ2-3, with no clear D. The V end was cut by 6 bases, the J end by 4 bases, with 8 bases between. This CDR3 contains 11 residues. Looked up from germline, CDR1 is DFQATT and CDR2 is SNEGSKA (reference sequence). In nucleotides, the CDR3 is TGCAGTGCCGGCTCGGCAGATACGCAGTATTTT. Amino acids: CSAGSADTQYF.

The V gene is TRBV6-5, the J gene TRBJ2-7; perhaps D is TRBD1 or TRBD2 (6 bases each). The V end lost 0 bases, the J end lost 7 bases, and 16 bases lay between the germline ends. Germline-derived CDR1 and CDR2 are MNHEY and SVGAGI. This CDR3 has 15 residues. CDR3 residues: CASSYSGGPGREQYF. Written as DNA, the CDR3 is TGTGCCAGCAGTTACTCGGGGGGCCCGGGTCGAGAGCAGTACTTC.

This chain joins TRBV28 and TRBJ2-5; 7 nucleotides match TRBD1. The CDR3 covers 17 residues. Germline V gene data show CDR1 as MDHEN and CDR2 as SYDVKM. V dropped 6 bases and J dropped 1; count of bases not matched to a gene: 14. CDR3 DNA: TGTGCCAGCAGCCCTAGAGGGGGCAGGAGGCCCCAAGAGACCCAGTACTTC. Amino acids: CASSPRGGRRPQETQYF.

This rearrangement joins TRBV5-4 to TRBJ1-2, with 9 bases matching TRBD1. CDR1 and CDR2 (germline): SGHNT, YYREEE (reference sequence). V lost 4 bases and J lost 7; bases outside the gene matches: 14. The CDR3 runs to 16 residues. The chain's CDR3 is CASSPWAGQGSGGYTF. In DNA, the CDR3 is TGTGCCAGCAGCCCATGGGCAGGACAGGGGTCGGGTGGCTACACCTTC.

The V and J genes are TRBV6-4 and TRBJ2-1; the D gene is possibly TRBD1 (6 bases). This CDR3 contains 15 residues. Looked up from germline, CDR1 is MRHNA and CDR2 is SNTAGT. V lost 4 bases and J 5 bases, leaving 15 bases between the germline ends. CDR3 region: CASSADRLSHNEQFF. CDR3 DNA sequence: TGTGCCAGCAGTGCCGACAGGTTGTCCCACAATGAGCAGTTCTTC.

V is TRBV28 and J is TRBJ2-1; 10 positions match TRBD1. CDR1 is MDHEN and CDR2 is SYDVKM in the germline V gene. This CDR3 has 17 residues. The ends lost 2 bases at V and 6 bases at J; junction bases unmatched: 10. In DNA form, the CDR3 reads TGTGCCAGCAGTTTACAGCCGGGACAGGGGTTTACCAATGAGCAGTTCTTC. It codes for CASSLQPGQGFTNEQFF.

The rearrangement links TRBV19 to TRBJ1-5; D remains unclear. The V and J ends lost 3 bases and 0 bases respectively, with 15 bases between them. This CDR3 has 17 residues. Germline CDR1 is LNHDA and CDR2 is SQIVND (reference sequence). The CDR3 spells CASSIGVGVFSNQPQHF. The CDR3 DNA is TGTGCCAGTAGTATCGGAGTAGGAGTCTTTAGCAATCAGCCCCAGCATTTT.

The chain couples TRBV18 to TRBJ2-2, with 8 bases that match TRBD2. The V segment lost 3 bases and the J segment 1 base; nucleotides outside the gene matches: 4. This CDR3 is 16 amino acids long. Per the germline V gene, CDR1 is KGHSH and CDR2 is LQKENI. The CDR3 DNA follows: TGTGCCAGCTCACCTGCGACTAGCGTGAACACCGGGGAGCTGTTTTTT. Translated: CASSPATSVNTGELFF.